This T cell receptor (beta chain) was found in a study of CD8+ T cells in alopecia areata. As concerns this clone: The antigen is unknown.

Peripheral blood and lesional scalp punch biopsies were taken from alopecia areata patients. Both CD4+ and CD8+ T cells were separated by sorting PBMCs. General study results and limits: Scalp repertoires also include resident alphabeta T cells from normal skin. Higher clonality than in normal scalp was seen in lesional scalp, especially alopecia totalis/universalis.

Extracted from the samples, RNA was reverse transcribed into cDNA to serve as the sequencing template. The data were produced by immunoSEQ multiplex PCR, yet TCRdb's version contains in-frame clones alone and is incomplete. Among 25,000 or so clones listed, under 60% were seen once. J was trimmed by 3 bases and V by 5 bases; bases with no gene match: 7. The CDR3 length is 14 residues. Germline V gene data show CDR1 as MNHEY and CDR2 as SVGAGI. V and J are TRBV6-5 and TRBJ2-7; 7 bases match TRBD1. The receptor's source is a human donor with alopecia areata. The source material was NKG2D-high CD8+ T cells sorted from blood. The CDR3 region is CASSLRQGGYEQYF. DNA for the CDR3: TGTGCCAGCAGTCTCCGACAGGGCGGCTACGAGCAGTACTTC.